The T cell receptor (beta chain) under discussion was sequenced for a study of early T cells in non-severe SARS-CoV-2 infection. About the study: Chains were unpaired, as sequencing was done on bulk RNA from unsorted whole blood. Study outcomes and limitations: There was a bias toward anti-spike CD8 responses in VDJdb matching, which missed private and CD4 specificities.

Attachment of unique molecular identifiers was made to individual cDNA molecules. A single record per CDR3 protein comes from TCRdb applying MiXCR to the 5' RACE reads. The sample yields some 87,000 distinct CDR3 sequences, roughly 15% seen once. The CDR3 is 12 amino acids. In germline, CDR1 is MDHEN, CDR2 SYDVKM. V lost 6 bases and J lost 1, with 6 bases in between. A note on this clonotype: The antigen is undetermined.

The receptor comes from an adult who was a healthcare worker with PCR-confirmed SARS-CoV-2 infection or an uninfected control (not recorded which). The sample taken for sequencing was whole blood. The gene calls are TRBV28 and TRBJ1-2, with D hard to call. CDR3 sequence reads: CASSISNYGYTF. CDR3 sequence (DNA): TGTGCCAGCAGCATAAGTAACTATGGCTACACCTTC.